A single sample gave rise to the 11 T cell receptor beta chains below, sequenced in a study of PD-1 blockade in classical Hodgkin lymphoma. The time point here: cycle 4 day 1 (C4D1), after more than five weeks of nivolumab. Every patient had relapsed following autologous stem cell transplantation, and cohorts differed in brentuximab vedotin exposure. The assay was immunoSEQ multiplex PCR, and TCRdb's table has in-frame clones only and misses some. The sample carries 100,000 or so clones, roughly nine tenths recorded once. Sequencing used peripheral blood mononuclear cells (PBMCs), obtained before the fourth cycle of nivolumab. These receptors originate from a human donor with classical Hodgkin lymphoma.

The CDR3 DNA follows: TGTGCCACCAGCGGGGACAGGGGGCGCGGCTATGGCTACACCTTC. Its protein product is CATSGDRGRGYGYTF. This chain joins TRBV15 and TRBJ1-2; TRBD1 agrees at 12 bases. V was clipped by 5 bases and J by 4 bases; unmatched bases: 5. The germline CDR1 and CDR2 sequences are LNHNV and YYDKDF (reference sequence). This CDR3 spans 15 amino acids.

The V call is TRBV7-9, the J call TRBJ1-1; a weak D match, TRBD1 (6 bases). CDR1 and CDR2 (germline): SEHNR, FQNEAQ (reference sequence). V was cut by 5 bases and J by 7 bases, with 14 bases left in between. The CDR3 extends over 13 amino acids. CDR3 DNA sequence: TGTGCCAGCAGCCCCCAAGGGGGGGATGAAGCTTTCTTT. Its protein is CASSPQGGDEAFF.

The chain carries TRBV14 and TRBJ2-7, with D perhaps TRBD2 (6 bases). The germline V gene encodes CDR1 SGHDN and CDR2 FVKESK. The CDR3 is 19 amino acids. Trimming took off 0 bases at V and 4 bases at J, with 25 bases between the two ends. The CDR3 loop is CASSQDSGFFRGSTYEQYF. CDR3 in DNA: TGTGCCAGCAGCCAAGACTCAGGGTTCTTTCGGGGGAGCACGTACGAGCAGTACTTC.

This clone was observed a single time. The chain carries TRBV4-2 and TRBJ2-3; 9 bases line up with TRBD1. CDR1 and CDR2 from the germline V gene are LGHNA and YNFKEQ. V was pared by 3 bases and J by 4 bases, with 5 bases of the junction left unmatched. The CDR3 loop spans 15 amino acids. CDR3 coding DNA: TGTGCCAGCAGCCACCCGGGACAGGGTCCAGATACGCAGTATTTT. Its translation: CASSHPGQGPDTQYF.

This rearrangement joins TRBV19 to TRBJ2-1, with TRBD2 matching 10 bases. There are 15 residues in the CDR3. The V gene end was trimmed by 8 bases and the J gene end by 4 bases; junction bases not matched to a gene: 8. The germline V gene encodes CDR1 LNHDA and CDR2 SQIVND (reference sequence). CDR3 sequence (DNA): TGTGCCAGTTCCAAAAGCGGGAGGGAGTACAATGAGCAGTTCTTC. Encoded protein: CASSKSGREYNEQFF.

This chain uses TRBV15 with TRBJ2-1; weak D call: TRBD1 (6 bases). This CDR3 has 14 amino acids. Trimming removed 6 bases at V and 9 bases at J, with 18 bases between. Germline loops: CDR1 LNHNV, CDR2 YYDKDF (reference sequence). The DNA of the CDR3 is TGTGCCACCAGGGATGATCTTGGGACACCTGAGCAGTTCTTC. The encoded protein is CATRDDLGTPEQFF. Together with reference TRBV15 and TRBJ2-1, the CDR3 gives the full variable domain: DAMVIQNPRYQVTQFGKPVTLSCSQTLNHNVMYWYQQKSSQAPKLLFHYYDKDFNNEADTPDNFQSRRPNTSFCFLDIRSPGLGDTAMYLCATRDDLGTPEQFFGPGTRLTVL.

Concerning this clone: The junction shows a germline mismatch at one end, possibly a read error. The chain uses TRBV28 and TRBJ2-7, with TRBD2 matching 9 bases. Germline V gene sequence: CDR1 MDHEN, CDR2 SYDVKM. This CDR3 has 15 amino acids. CDR3 region: CASSFGTSSQYAQYF. In nucleotides, the CDR3 is TGTGCCAGCAGTTTCGGGACTAGCTCCCAATACGCGCAGTACTTC.

The V gene is TRBV6-4, the J gene TRBJ2-7; 9 positions agree with TRBD2. Germline trimming cut 0 bases from V and 5 bases from J; bases unmatched to any gene: 14. This CDR3 comprises 18 residues. Germline V lookup: CDR1 MRHNA, CDR2 SNTAGT. The CDR3 is CASSDSGGGGRAFHEQYF. As DNA, the CDR3 is TGTGCCAGCAGTGACTCGGGGGGAGGCGGGAGGGCCTTCCACGAGCAGTACTTC.

The gene calls are TRBV5-1 and TRBJ2-6, with 12 positions matching TRBD1. This CDR3 comprises 17 residues. The V gene's germline CDR1 is SGHRS and CDR2 YFSETQ. J lost 4 bases, V lost 3 bases, and 5 bases had no gene match. CDR3 bases: TGCGCCAGCAGCTCACCGGGACAGGGGGCGGGGGCCAACGTCCTGACTTTC. This codes for CASSSPGQGAGANVLTF.

The chain carries TRBV5-1 and TRBJ2-7; weak D call: TRBD1 (6 bases). Trimming took off 0 bases at V and 4 bases at J, with 20 bases between the two ends. This CDR3 region has 17 residues. CDR1 SGHRS and CDR2 YFSETQ come from the germline V gene. CDR3: CASSLVRLGAPPYEQYF. CDR3 sequence (DNA): TGCGCCAGCAGCTTGGTACGTTTGGGGGCCCCGCCGTACGAGCAGTACTTC.

The chain combines TRBV19 with TRBJ1-5, with TRBD1 as a possible D gene (6 bases). Germline V gene data show CDR1 as LNHDA and CDR2 as SQIVND (reference sequence). The CDR3 totals 15 residues. The V gene lost 4 bases and the J gene lost 6 bases, with 16 bases spanning the gap. CDR3: CASSTTGYVGQPQHF. The CDR3 region has the DNA TGTGCCAGTAGTACCACAGGGTACGTTGGTCAGCCCCAGCATTTT.